The source of this TCR beta chain is a study of human thymus T cells. Overall study results and limits: Repertoires from thymus and blood appeared to show biased V and J gene usage.

Some clones are missing from TCRdb's copy, which holds only in-frame ones; the method was immunoSEQ multiplex PCR. The repertoire consists of roughly 60,000 clones, with nearly 95% occurring once and the leading ten covering approximately 6%. Turning to this clone: Its matching antigen is unknown.

All donors were healthy Finnish infants who were undergoing corrective surgery to treat congenital heart defects. No fixed cell number was used; all available blood leukocytes supplied DNA. Germline loops: CDR1 SGHTS, CDR2 YDEGEE. V lost 0 bases, J lost 6 bases, and 14 bases stayed unmatched. This CDR3 is built from 17 residues. The specimen was blood. This clonotype originated in a boy under two years old with a congenital heart defect but otherwise immunologically healthy. The V and J genes are TRBV5-8 and TRBJ2-7, with 8 positions matching TRBD2. The CDR3 bases are TGTGCCAGCAGCTTGGAATTCGGGACTAGTTATTCTCTCGAGCAGTACTTC. Translated: CASSLEFGTSYSLEQYF.